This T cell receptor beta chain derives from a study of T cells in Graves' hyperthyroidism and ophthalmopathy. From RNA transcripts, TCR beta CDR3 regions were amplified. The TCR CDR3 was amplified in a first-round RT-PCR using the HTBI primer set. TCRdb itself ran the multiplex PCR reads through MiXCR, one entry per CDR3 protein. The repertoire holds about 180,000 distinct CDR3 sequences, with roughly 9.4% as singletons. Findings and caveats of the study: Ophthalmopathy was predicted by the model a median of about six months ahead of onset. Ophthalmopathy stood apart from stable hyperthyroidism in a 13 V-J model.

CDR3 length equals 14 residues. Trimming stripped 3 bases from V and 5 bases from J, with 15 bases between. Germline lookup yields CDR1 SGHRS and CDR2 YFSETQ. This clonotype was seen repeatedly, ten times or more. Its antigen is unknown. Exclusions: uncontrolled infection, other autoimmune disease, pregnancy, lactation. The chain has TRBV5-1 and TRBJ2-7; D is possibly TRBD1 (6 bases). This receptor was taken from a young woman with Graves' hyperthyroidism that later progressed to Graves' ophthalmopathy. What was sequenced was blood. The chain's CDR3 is CASSWGQSVDEQYF. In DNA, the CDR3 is TGCGCCAGCAGCTGGGGACAAAGTGTCGACGAGCAGTACTTC.